These T cell receptor beta chains were read from a single sample in a study of T cells in Graves' hyperthyroidism and ophthalmopathy. Via MiXCR, TCRdb re-called the multiplex PCR reads, giving one row per CDR3 protein. This table has hundreds of thousands of distinct CDR3 sequences, approximately 15% appearing once. Material: blood. These TCRs come from a woman aged 18-30 years with Graves' hyperthyroidism. Each CDR3 is given with its conserved first and last residue. The order of the fields is V gene, D gene, J gene, clone size, CDR3 protein, CDR3 DNA. The D gene is left open where the match is weak. The size of a clone is reported for some rows only, either as once, few or many, or as a class for expanded clones.

V gene: TRBV5-1; D gene: TRBD2; J gene: TRBJ2-3; clone size: many; CDR3 protein: CASSPGTSGRIDTQYF; CDR3 DNA: TGCGCCAGCAGCCCGGGGACTAGCGGGAGAATAGATACGCAGTATTTT
V gene: TRBV6-1; D gene: .; J gene: TRBJ1-2; clone size: many; CDR3 protein: CASASGSNYGYTF; CDR3 DNA: TGTGCCAGCGCCTCGGGGTCTAACTATGGCTACACCTTC
V gene: TRBV30; D gene: .; J gene: TRBJ2-2; clone size: many; CDR3 protein: CAWSVLVTGELFF; CDR3 DNA: TGTGCCTGGAGTGTTCTGGTAACCGGGGAGCTGTTTTTT
V gene: TRBV5-4; D gene: TRBD2; J gene: TRBJ2-5; clone size: many; CDR3 protein: CASSLPTSGSQETQYF; CDR3 DNA: TGTGCCAGCAGCTTGCCTACTAGCGGGTCCCAAGAGACCCAGTACTTC
V gene: TRBV7-8; D gene: .; J gene: TRBJ2-7; clone size: many; CDR3 protein: CASSSQTWTLYEQYF; CDR3 DNA: TGTGCCAGCAGCTCCCAGACCTGGACCCTCTACGAGCAGTACTTC
V gene: TRBV25-1; D gene: .; J gene: TRBJ1-2; clone size: .; CDR3 protein: CASSDAQGSSGYTF; CDR3 DNA: TGTGCCAGCAGTGACGCCCAGGGGTCGAGCGGCTACACCTTC
V gene: TRBV15; D gene: TRBD2; J gene: TRBJ2-1; clone size: many; CDR3 protein: CATSRGLAGIYNEQFF; CDR3 DNA: TGTGCCACCAGCAGGGGACTAGCGGGAATTTACAATGAGCAGTTCTTC
V gene: TRBV2; D gene: .; J gene: TRBJ1-2; clone size: many; CDR3 protein: CASSEALGVYGYTF; CDR3 DNA: TGTGCCAGCAGTGAAGCTTTAGGCGTCTATGGCTACACCTTC
V gene: TRBV5-1; D gene: TRBD1; J gene: TRBJ1-2; clone size: many; CDR3 protein: CASSTGQGSYGYTF; CDR3 DNA: TGCGCCAGCAGCACTGGACAGGGATCCTATGGCTACACCTTC
V gene: TRBV3-1; D gene: TRBD2; J gene: TRBJ2-5; clone size: few; CDR3 protein: CASSSNPGTISETQYF; CDR3 DNA: TGTGCCAGCAGCTCAAATCCCGGGACTATATCGGAGACCCAGTACTTC